The 16 T cell receptor beta chains below come from one sample, sequenced in a study of T-cell reconstitution after alpha-beta-depleted transplantation in children. The authors prepared the TCRbeta library with unique molecular identifiers. One entry per CDR3 protein, called by TCRdb with MiXCR from the PCR reads. The sample has some 150,000 distinct CDR3 sequences, 8% to 10% seen once. The sequencing used PBMCs, mostly from graft donor cells, collected 180 days after TCRalphabeta/CD19-depleted stem cell transplant. The source of these receptors is a female patient aged 2-9 years who had a stem cell transplant for congenital amegakaryocytic thrombocytopenia, so the T cells may come from the graft donor.

This clonotype was counted many times. The chain joins TRBV29-1 to TRBJ2-2; D remains ambiguous. This CDR3 region has 13 residues. The germline V gene has CDR1 SQVTM and CDR2 ANQGSEA. The ends were cut back, 4 bases at V and 1 base at J, with 7 bases in the middle. The CDR3 protein is CSVGPENTGELFF. The CDR3 DNA reads TGCAGCGTTGGCCCAGAGAACACCGGGGAGCTGTTTTTT.

In this sample, this clonotype turned up a few times. A read error may account for a junction end that differs from germline. The chain employs TRBV12-3 or TRBV12-4 and TRBJ2-1; the D gene is possibly TRBD1 (6 bases). This CDR3 is 15 amino acids long. The CDR3 bases are TGTGCCAGCAGTTCGGCAGGGGAATCCTTCAATGAGCAGTTCTTC. Residues: CASSSAGESFNEQFF.

The chain couples TRBV7-2 to TRBJ2-1, with a weak D call TRBD2 (7 bases). CDR1 and CDR2 from the germline V gene are SGHTA and FQGNSA. The length of the CDR3 is 17 residues. Trimming removed 5 bases at V and 10 bases at J, with 27 bases between. This CDR3 reads CASSAILPRGGTWEQFF. The CDR3 DNA reads as TGTGCCAGCAGCGCTATACTACCGAGGGGGGGGACATGGGAGCAGTTCTTC.

This clonotype turned up a few times. The rearrangement links TRBV5-1 to TRBJ2-3; D remains unclear. Between the trimmed V and J ends, which lost 2 bases and 2 bases, there was a span of 9 bases. The germline CDR1 and CDR2 sequences are SGHRS and YFSETQ. This CDR3 has 14 residues. DNA of the CDR3: TGCGCCAGCAGCTTAAACTCCATCACAGATACGCAGTATTTT. This encodes CASSLNSITDTQYF.

This clonotype showed up many times. V and J are TRBV20-1 and TRBJ2-7, with 14 bases lining up with TRBD2. V lost 4 bases and J lost 2; bases outside the gene matches: 1. The CDR3 covers 14 residues. Germline V CDR1 and CDR2: DFQATT, SNEGSKA (reference sequence). As DNA, the CDR3 is TGCAGTGCTACGACTAGCGGGGGGGCCTACGAGCAGTACTTC. This sequence encodes CSATTSGGAYEQYF.

Ten or more counts support this clonotype. The rearrangement joins TRBV5-1 to TRBJ2-5, with D possibly matching TRBD2 (7 bases). Germline loops: CDR1 SGHRS, CDR2 YFSETQ. This CDR3 has 13 amino acids. Trimming pared 5 bases from V and 4 bases from J, leaving 12 bases between. The CDR3 coding sequence is TGCGCCAGCAGAAGGGGGGGAGGAGAGACCCAGTACTTC. Protein product: CASRRGGGETQYF.

This clonotype appeared many times. This sequence may be a read error, since a much larger clone differs from it by one base. The genes are TRBV6-1 and TRBJ2-4, with 9 positions matching TRBD2. CDR1 and CDR2 (germline): MNHNS, SASEGT. The CDR3 is 14 amino acids. The DNA of the CDR3 is TGTGCCAGCAGAGAGACTAGCGGAAAAAACAGTCAGTACTTC. It codes for CASRETSGKNSQYF.

This clonotype was seen at least ten times. The chain has TRBV20-1 and TRBJ1-2; D possibly corresponds to TRBD1 (5 bases). The V gene's germline CDR1 is DFQATT and CDR2 SNEGSKA (reference sequence). Trimming stripped 2 bases from V and 3 bases from J, with 10 bases between. This CDR3 region has 13 residues. The CDR3 nucleotides read TGCAGTGCTAGACAAACAGGATACTATGGCTACACCTTC. It specifies CSARQTGYYGYTF.

V usage is TRBV20-1 and J usage is TRBJ1-6; no clear D gene. The ends were cut back, 8 bases at V and 2 bases at J, with 25 bases in the middle. Germline V CDR1 and CDR2: DFQATT, SNEGSKA (reference sequence). There are 18 residues in the CDR3. Written as DNA, the CDR3 is TGCAGTCCCACCCCTACCCTGTTGGCGGGGACCTATAATTCACCCCTCCACTTT. Amino acid sequence: CSPTPTLLAGTYNSPLHF.

This clonotype has only a few counts. This sequence joins TRBV20-1 and TRBJ2-4; 10 positions match TRBD1. Germline trimming cut 0 bases from V and 2 bases from J; bases unmatched to any gene: 4. The germline CDR1 and CDR2 sequences are DFQATT and SNEGSKA (reference sequence). The CDR3 sequence is 16 residues long. CDR3 loop: CSAREDRGRPKNIQYF. In DNA form, the CDR3 reads TGCAGTGCTAGAGAAGACAGGGGGCGCCCCAAAAACATTCAGTACTTC.

In this sample, this clonotype turned up many times. The rearrangement uses TRBV7-8 and TRBJ2-2; maybe TRBD1 (6 bases). V lost 5 bases and J 6 bases, leaving 22 bases between the germline ends. This CDR3 is 17 amino acids long. Germline lookup yields CDR1 SGHVS and CDR2 FQNEAQ. DNA for the CDR3: TGTGCCAGCAGCCTAGGAACAGGGCTCTCGATCGCCGGGGAGCTGTTTTTT. Translated: CASSLGTGLSIAGELFF.

This clonotype appeared many times. The chain is built from TRBV7-9 and TRBJ2-7; no reliable D call. V lost 4 bases and J 2 bases, leaving 12 bases between the germline ends. The germline CDR1 and CDR2 sequences are SEHNR and FQNEAQ (reference sequence). This CDR3 has 14 amino acids. DNA for the CDR3: TGTGCCAGCAGCTACTCCGGTGTTGCCTACGAGCAGTACTTC. Translation: CASSYSGVAYEQYF.

The V call is TRBV5-1, the J call TRBJ2-5; 9 bases are shared with TRBD1. This CDR3 contains 14 residues. CDR1 is SGHRS and CDR2 is YFSETQ in the germline V gene. J lost 5 bases, V lost 4 bases, and 6 bases had no gene match. The CDR3 bases are TGCGCCAGCAGCGCTACAGGGGGCTGGGAGACCCAGTACTTC. Amino acids: CASSATGGWETQYF.

The chain links TRBV21-1 to TRBJ2-3. TRBV21-1 is designated a pseudogene. The CDR3 sequence is 15 residues long. The CDR3 here is CASSMVENSTDTQYF. The CDR3 DNA is TGTGCCAGCAGCATGGTAGAGAACAGCACAGATACGCAGTATTTT.

This clonotype has only a few counts. V usage is TRBV6-5 and J usage is TRBJ2-5, with D possibly being TRBD1 or TRBD2 (6 bases each). The germline V gene has CDR1 MNHEY and CDR2 SVGAGI. The CDR3 totals 15 residues. The V gene lost 1 base and the J gene lost 4 bases, with 13 bases spanning the gap. CDR3 in DNA: TGTGCCAGCAGTTACTGGGTCAGGGGAGGAGAGACCCAGTACTTC. Translating it yields CASSYWVRGGETQYF.

V gene TRBV28 combines with J gene TRBJ2-1; D is possibly TRBD2 (5 bases). Germline CDR1 MDHEN, CDR2 SYDVKM. Trimming took 2 bases from V and 5 from J, leaving 7 bases between them. This CDR3 is built from 13 residues. The CDR3 region is CASSLISDNEQFF. The CDR3 DNA follows: TGTGCCAGCAGTTTAATTAGCGACAATGAGCAGTTCTTC.